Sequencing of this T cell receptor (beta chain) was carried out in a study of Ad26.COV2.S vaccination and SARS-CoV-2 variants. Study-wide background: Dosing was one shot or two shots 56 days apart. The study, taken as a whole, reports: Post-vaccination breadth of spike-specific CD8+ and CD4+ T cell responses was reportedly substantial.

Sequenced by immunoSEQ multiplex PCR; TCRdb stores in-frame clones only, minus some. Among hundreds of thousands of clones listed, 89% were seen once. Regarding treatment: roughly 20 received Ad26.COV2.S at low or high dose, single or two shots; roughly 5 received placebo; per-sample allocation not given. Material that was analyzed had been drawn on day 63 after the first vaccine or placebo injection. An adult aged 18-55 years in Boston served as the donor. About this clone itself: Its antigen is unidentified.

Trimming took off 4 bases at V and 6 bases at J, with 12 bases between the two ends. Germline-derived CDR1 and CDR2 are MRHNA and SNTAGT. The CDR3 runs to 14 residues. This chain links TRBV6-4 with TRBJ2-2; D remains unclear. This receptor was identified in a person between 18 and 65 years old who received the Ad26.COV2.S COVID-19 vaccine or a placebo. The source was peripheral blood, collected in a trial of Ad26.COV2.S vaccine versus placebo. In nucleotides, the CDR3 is TGTGCCAGCAGTGTAGAGGAAGGCGCCGGGGAGCTGTTTTTT. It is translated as CASSVEEGAGELFF.